Given below is one T cell receptor (beta chain) in context. This sample stems from a study of early T cells in non-severe SARS-CoV-2 infection. Germline CDR1 and CDR2: SGHDN and FVKESK. This CDR3 comprises 14 residues. Trimming cost V 2 bases and J 9 bases, with 14 bases left between them. MiXCR, run by TCRdb on the 5' RACE reads, gives a single entry per CDR3 protein. The table includes over 60,000 distinct CDR3 sequences, about 9.5% detected once. The sample consisted of whole blood, taken at baseline. The sequence came from an adult who was a healthcare worker with PCR-confirmed SARS-CoV-2 infection or an uninfected control (not recorded which). J is TRBJ1-5 and V is TRBV14, with a weak D call TRBD1 (6 bases). The CDR3 DNA reads as TGTGCCAGCAGCCAACGGGGGCTGGATCGGCCCCAGCATTTT. Translated: CASSQRGLDRPQHF.